The 11 T cell receptor beta chains below all came from one sample that was sequenced in a study of shared clonotypes between healthy human individuals. Profiling relied on immunoSEQ multiplex PCR, and the TCRdb table lists in-frame clones only, not all of them. Of 400,000 to 600,000 clones in the sample, roughly 77% are singletons; the top ten hold around 14%. Material for sequencing was PBMCs. The receptor source for this set is a woman aged 40 to 55 in good health. Some clones in this sample may be carry-over from other donors' samples.

The J gene is TRBJ2-1, the V gene TRBV11-1, with TRBD2 matching 9 bases. The V gene's germline CDR1 is SGHAT and CDR2 FQDESV (reference sequence). V was pared by 5 bases and J by 3 bases, with 5 bases of the junction left unmatched. The CDR3 sequence is 15 residues long. This CDR3 reads CASSPRTSVYNEQFF. The CDR3 region has the DNA TGTGCCAGCAGCCCAAGGACTAGCGTCTACAATGAGCAGTTCTTC. Full variable domain (outside the CDR3, taken from reference TRBV11-1 and TRBJ2-1): EAEVAQSPRYKITEKSQAVAFWCDPISGHATLYWYRQILGQGPELLVQFQDESVVDDSQLPKDRFSAERLKGVDSTLKIQPAELGDSAMYLCASSPRTSVYNEQFFGPGTRLTVL.

The chain links TRBV1 to TRBJ1-5; the table's D call of TRBD1 was not tested on the DNA. TRBV1 is a pseudogene. CDR3 length equals 15 residues. CDR3 DNA sequence: TGCACCAGCAGCCAAGTGGACAGGGCAAATCAGCCCCAGCATTTT. Translating gives CTSSQVDRANQPQHF.

This rearrangement joins TRBV7-2 to TRBJ1-2; the D gene is possibly TRBD1 (5 bases). This CDR3 comprises 18 residues. Per the germline V gene, CDR1 is SGHTA and CDR2 is FQGNSA. V was cut by 5 bases and J by 1 base, with 23 bases left in between. CDR3 DNA sequence: TGTGCCAGCAGCCGCCTCCCGGGGCAGGCCCGCTATAACTATGGCTACACCTTC. Translated: CASSRLPGQARYNYGYTF. The complete variable domain, with remaining parts taken from reference TRBV7-2 and TRBJ1-2, reads GAGVSQSPSNKVTEKGKDVELRCDPISGHTALYWYRQSLGQGLEFLIYFQGNSAPDKSGLPSDRFSAERTGGSVSTLTIQRTQQEDSAVYLCASSRLPGQARYNYGYTFGSGTRLTVV.

This sequence joins TRBV7-8 and TRBJ2-1; no reliable D call. The CDR3 covers 13 residues. The ends were cut back, 4 bases at V and 7 bases at J, with 11 bases in the middle. CDR1 and CDR2 from the germline V gene are SGHVS and FQNEAQ. The CDR3 reads CASSSPFFNEQFF. CDR3 coding DNA: TGTGCCAGCAGCTCCCCCTTTTTTAATGAGCAGTTCTTC.

The chain couples TRBV6-5 to TRBJ2-7, with no clear D. Between the trimmed V and J ends, which lost 6 bases and 5 bases, there was a span of 11 bases. Germline CDR1 MNHEY, CDR2 SVGAGI. The CDR3 runs to 12 residues. The DNA of the CDR3 is TGTGCCAGCAGAGCGTGGGATCACGAGCAGTACTTC. Amino acids: CASRAWDHEQYF.

The chain recombines TRBV7-8 with TRBJ1-4, with 7 bases fitting TRBD1. V shed 1 base and J 4 bases; nucleotides not matched to a gene: 0. The CDR3 spans 14 residues. The V gene's germline CDR1 is SGHVS and CDR2 FQNEAQ. This CDR3 reads CASSLGDSNEKLFF. DNA for the CDR3: TGTGCCAGCAGCTTAGGGGACAGTAATGAAAAACTGTTTTTT. The full variable domain, in which reference TRBV7-8 and TRBJ1-4 provide the parts outside the CDR3, is GAGVSQSPRYKVAKRGQDVALRCDPISGHVSLFWYQQALGQGPEFLTYFQNEAQLDKSGLPSDRFFAERPEGSVSTLKIQRTQQEDSAVYLCASSLGDSNEKLFFGSGTQLSVL.

The gene calls are TRBV28 and TRBJ1-4; D uncertain. V lost 2 bases to trimming and J lost 8 bases, with 6 bases between them. This CDR3 contains 12 residues. Germline V gene lookup returns CDR1 MDHEN and CDR2 SYDVKM. CDR3 sequence reads: CASSLRAEKLFF. The CDR3 coding sequence is TGTGCCAGCAGTTTAAGAGCAGAAAAACTGTTTTTT.

The chain recombines TRBV30 with TRBJ1-4; no definite D call. The germline V gene encodes CDR1 GTSNPN and CDR2 SVGIG (reference sequence). The CDR3 is 14 amino acids. Between the trimmed V and J ends, which lost 5 bases and 0 bases, there was a span of 10 bases. CDR3 DNA: TGTGCCTGGGGCTCAGGATCAACTAATGAAAAACTGTTTTTT. Encoded protein: CAWGSGSTNEKLFF.

This clone appeared a single time. The rearrangement links TRBV4-2 to TRBJ1-2; no definite D call. The V end lost 2 bases, the J end lost 5 bases, and 12 bases lay between the germline ends. Germline CDR1 reads LGHNA; CDR2 reads YNFKEQ. This CDR3 has 14 amino acids. The CDR3 nucleotides are TGTGCCAGCAGCCAACCCCTCTTGGGATATGGCTACACCTTC. Protein product: CASSQPLLGYGYTF.

Comments on this clone: Distinct nucleotide sequences in the sample also encode this CDR3. V usage is TRBV7-3 and J usage is TRBJ2-5; no definite D call. Germline CDR1 is SGHTA and CDR2 is FQGTGA. This CDR3 is 13 amino acids long. Trimming took 1 base from V and 3 from J, leaving 6 bases between them. The chain's CDR3 is CASSLNREETQYF. Here the CDR3 DNA reads TGTGCCAGCAGCTTAAACAGAGAAGAGACCCAGTACTTC.

The gene calls are TRBV7-8 and TRBJ1-6; perhaps TRBD1 as D (6 bases). This CDR3 region has 16 residues. The V and J ends lost 3 bases and 5 bases respectively, with 14 bases between them. In germline, CDR1 is SGHVS, CDR2 FQNEAQ. CDR3 sequence reads: CASSFGGPQDNSPLHF. The CDR3 nucleotides are TGTGCCAGCAGCTTCGGGGGGCCTCAGGATAATTCACCCCTCCACTTT.